This entry describes one T cell receptor (beta chain). The antigen is unknown. CDR1 is SEHNR, CDR2 FQNEAQ, per germline (reference sequence). V was clipped by 1 base and J by 2 bases; unmatched bases: 1. The CDR3 length is 14 residues. These data originate in a study of OX40 agonist ivuxolimab in advanced cancers. Notes on the study in general: Antigen specificity remained undetermined for the expanded peripheral T cells. At 0.1 to 3.0 mg/kg, CD4+ and CD8+ blood T cells expanded clonally by week 6.

The assay was immunoSEQ multiplex PCR, and TCRdb's table has in-frame clones only and misses some. The sample yields 50,000 to 75,000 clones, around 83% seen once. This receptor was taken from an adult with an advanced solid tumor such as melanoma, head and neck, liver or kidney cancer. The sequencing here drew on CD4+ or CD8+ T cells sorted from blood, taken in a trial of the OX40 agonist ivuxolimab. The chain combines TRBV7-9 with TRBJ2-5; the match to TRBD2 covers 7 bases. The CDR3 sequence is CASSLGSGQETQYF. The CDR3 DNA reads TGTGCCAGCAGCTTAGGTAGCGGGCAAGAGACCCAGTACTTC.